The 23 T cell receptor beta chains reported below all come from one sample, sequenced in a study of T cell repertoires in cytomegalovirus infection. TCRdb recomputed calls from the reads with MiXCR, one row per CDR3 protein. Here the sample spans some 680,000 distinct CDR3 sequences, 35% to 40% being singletons. Material for sequencing was PBMCs. The receptors here all came from a human donor in good health (CMV status not recorded). Some clones in this sample may be carry-over from other donors' samples.

The genes are TRBV7-8 and TRBJ2-6, with 14 bases aligning to TRBD2. The CDR3 totals 21 residues. V dropped 6 bases and J dropped 1; count of bases not matched to a gene: 14. CDR1 is SGHVS and CDR2 is FQNEAQ in the germline V gene. In nucleotides, the CDR3 is TGTGCCAGCAGACAACGGGGACTAGCGGGAGCAAGTACGTCTGGGGCCAACGTCCTGACTTTC. Translation: CASRQRGLAGASTSGANVLTF. Full variable domain (outside the CDR3, taken from reference TRBV7-8 and TRBJ2-6): GAGVSQSPRYKVAKRGQDVALRCDPISGHVSLFWYQQALGQGPEFLTYFQNEAQLDKSGLPSDRFFAERPEGSVSTLKIQRTQQEDSAVYLCASRQRGLAGASTSGANVLTFGAGSRLTVL.

This chain connects TRBV24-1 to TRBJ2-2; 13 bases fit TRBD2. With 7 bases clipped from V and 6 bases from J, the junction kept 16 bases outside the gene matches. This CDR3 is 19 amino acids long. Germline V gene sequence: CDR1 KGHDR, CDR2 SFDVKD. CDR3 nucleotides: TGTGCCACCAGCACACAAAGACTTGGGACTAGCGGGATCTCCGGGGAGCTGTTTTTT. This encodes CATSTQRLGTSGISGELFF.

The gene calls are TRBV10-3 and TRBJ1-1; unclear D gene. Trimming pared 4 bases from V and 0 bases from J, leaving 18 bases between. This CDR3 is built from 17 residues. Germline V gives CDR1 ENHRY, CDR2 SYGVKD. The DNA of the CDR3 is TGTGCCATCAGTGGTGACCGACGCTTCAACATGAACACTGAAGCTTTCTTT. This sequence encodes CAISGDRRFNMNTEAFF.

This chain uses TRBV12-3 or TRBV12-4 with TRBJ2-1, with unresolved D. V was trimmed by 3 bases and J by 8 bases, leaving 11 bases between them. The CDR3 totals 13 residues. CDR3 coding DNA: TGTGCCAGCAGTTTTTCCTTGGGGTATGAGCAGTTCTTC. Its protein is CASSFSLGYEQFF.

This chain links TRBV28 with TRBJ2-7; perhaps D is TRBD1 or TRBD2 (5 bases each). The V end was cut by 5 bases, the J end by 0 bases, with 14 bases between. Looked up from germline, CDR1 is MDHEN and CDR2 is SYDVKM. The CDR3 consists of 15 residues. The CDR3, as DNA: TGTGCCAGCAGTCCCGGGGCTCTGAGCTCCTACGAGCAGTACTTC. Encoded protein: CASSPGALSSYEQYF.

This chain uses TRBV28 with TRBJ2-7; TRBD2 matches 8 bases. The germline gives CDR1 MDHEN, CDR2 SYDVKM. With 8 bases clipped from V and 1 base from J, the junction kept 4 bases outside the gene matches. The length of the CDR3 is 13 residues. CDR3 residues: CASAERGSYEQYF. CDR3 DNA: TGTGCCAGCGCGGAGCGGGGGTCCTACGAGCAGTACTTC.

This chain's CDR3 is CATSRPPGQGGNVLTF. The CDR3 bases are TGTGCCACCAGCAGACCTCCGGGACAGGGTGGCAACGTCCTGACTTTC. This chain links TRBV15 with TRBJ2-6; TRBD1 aligns across 9 bases. Germline assignment: CDR1 LNHNV and CDR2 YYDKDF (reference sequence). The CDR3 sequence is 16 residues long. With 2 bases clipped from V and 9 bases from J, the junction kept 8 bases outside the gene matches.

Notes on this clonotype: A much larger clone sits a single nucleotide away, making a read error possible. The V gene is TRBV7-8, the J gene TRBJ2-3, with D perhaps given as TRBD1 or TRBD2 (6 bases each). CDR1 and CDR2 from the germline V gene are SGHVS and FQNEAQ. V was trimmed by 5 bases and J by 8 bases, leaving 17 bases between them. CDR3 length equals 14 residues. The CDR3 is CASSQYREVGTQYF. CDR3 DNA: TGTGCCAGCAGCCAATACAGGGAGGTGGGTACGCAGTATTTT.

The chain uses TRBV19 and TRBJ2-1, with 8 nucleotides matching TRBD2. Germline V gives CDR1 LNHDA, CDR2 SQIVND (reference sequence). The CDR3 extends over 15 amino acids. Trimming cost V 5 bases and J 2 bases; bases outside gene matches: 5. The CDR3 DNA reads as TGTGCCAGTAGTGTCGCGGGAGGAGCCTACAATGAGCAGTTCTTC. Protein: CASSVAGGAYNEQFF.

CDR3 region: CASSYSKSGSLYTF. The CDR3 DNA is TGTGCCAGCAGTTACTCGAAATCCGGGAGTCTTTACACCTTC. The gene calls are TRBV6-6 and TRBJ1-2; no definite D call. The CDR3 length is 14 residues. V was clipped by 0 bases and J by 11 bases, with 16 bases between them. Per germline, CDR1 MNHNY and CDR2 SVGAGI (reference sequence).

CDR3 residues: CASTWTGADIQYF. CDR3 DNA sequence: TGTGCCAGCACCTGGACAGGGGCGGACATTCAGTACTTC. J is TRBJ2-4 and V is TRBV12-3 or TRBV12-4; 9 bases map to TRBD1. Unmatched junction bases numbered 6, after V lost 7 bases and J lost 8 bases. The CDR3 has 13 amino acids.

This clonotype has more than one count but fewer than ten. The genes are TRBV6-5 and TRBJ1-4, with D possibly TRBD1 on 5 matching bases. CDR3 length: 12 residues. Germline-derived CDR1 and CDR2 are MNHEY and SVGAGI. The V gene lost 11 bases and the J gene lost 8 bases, with 15 bases spanning the gap. The CDR3 reads CASGGSEEKLFF. In DNA form, the CDR3 reads TGTGCCTCGGGGGGTTCGGAAGAAAAACTGTTTTTT.

This sequence joins TRBV19 and TRBJ2-5, with 11 positions matching TRBD1. Germline loops: CDR1 LNHDA, CDR2 SQIVND (reference sequence). This CDR3 has 16 amino acids. Germline trimming cut 4 bases from V and 1 base from J; bases unmatched to any gene: 5. For the CDR3, the DNA is TGTGCCAGTAGTAACCGGGACAGGGGGGCCCAAGAGACCCAGTACTTC. Amino acids: CASSNRDRGAQETQYF.

The rearrangement uses TRBV20-1 and TRBJ2-1; D ambiguous. The length of the CDR3 is 16 residues. V was trimmed by 0 bases and J by 0 bases, leaving 12 bases between them. The V gene's germline CDR1 is DFQATT and CDR2 SNEGSKA (reference sequence). The chain's CDR3 is CSARDRVQSSYNEQFF. The CDR3 region has the DNA TGCAGTGCTAGAGATCGGGTTCAGAGCTCCTACAATGAGCAGTTCTTC.

With respect to this clonotype: With a much larger clone just one base away, this may be a read error. The CDR3 coding sequence is TGTGCCAGCAGCCTCCTGGACAGCACAGATACGCAGTATTTT. Its translation: CASSLLDSTDTQYF. The chain carries TRBV7-4 and TRBJ2-3; D unclear. CDR3 length: 14 amino acids. V gave up 5 bases and J gave up 0 bases, with 9 bases separating them. Germline V CDR1 and CDR2: SGHVT, SQSDAQ.

This clonotype has a handful of counts. The chain combines TRBV12-3 or TRBV12-4 with TRBJ2-7, with 7 bases aligning to TRBD2. The CDR3 contains 15 residues. Unmatched junction bases numbered 15, after V lost 6 bases and J lost 7 bases. The DNA for the CDR3 is TGTGCCAGCAGCACCGACGCTCTCCTAGCGGCGGAGCAGTACTTC. This translates into CASSTDALLAAEQYF.

Comments on this clonotype: One junction end does not reproduce the germline sequence, and a read error may be involved. The chain couples TRBV28 to TRBJ1-2; a weak D match, TRBD1 (5 bases). The CDR3 spans 12 residues. From germline, CDR1 is MDHEN and CDR2 SYDVKM. CDR3: CAISWYGGGYTF. CDR3 nucleotide sequence: TGTGCCATCAGTTGGTACGGGGGTGGCTACACCTTC.

The V call is TRBV10-3, the J call TRBJ1-4; D is ambiguous. The CDR3 is 12 residues long. Germline V gene lookup returns CDR1 ENHRY and CDR2 SYGVKD. Deletions cut 4 bases from V and 8 bases from J, with 8 bases between. Here the CDR3 DNA reads TGTGCCATCAGTGTAGAAGGAGAAAAACTGTTTTTT. Translation: CAISVEGEKLFF.

This clonotype was recorded a few times. The V call is TRBV2, the J call TRBJ2-1, with 9 bases that match TRBD2. Germline V CDR1 and CDR2: SNHLY, FYNNEI. The V segment lost 2 bases and the J segment 9 bases; nucleotides outside the gene matches: 8. The CDR3 extends over 15 amino acids. Written as DNA, the CDR3 is TGTGCCAGCAGTGAATGGGGAGCGGGGGGTGGTGAGCAGTTCTTC. Residues: CASSEWGAGGGEQFF.

V usage is TRBV4-1 and J usage is TRBJ1-1, with D possibly being TRBD1 (5 bases). This CDR3 is 14 amino acids long. V lost 0 bases, J lost 4 bases, and 9 bases lay in between. Germline values: CDR1 MGHRA, CDR2 YSYEKL. This CDR3 is CASSQDQGTTEAFF. The CDR3 coding sequence is TGCGCCAGCAGCCAAGATCAGGGTACCACTGAAGCTTTCTTT.

The chain uses TRBV24-1 and TRBJ2-5, with D unclear. The CDR3 is 15 amino acids. Germline loops: CDR1 KGHDR, CDR2 SFDVKD. Between the trimmed V and J ends, which lost 1 base and 5 bases, there was a span of 13 bases. Here the CDR3 DNA reads TGTGCCACCAGTGATTTAACCGGGTTACGGGAGACCCAGTACTTC. It specifies CATSDLTGLRETQYF.

The rearrangement uses TRBV7-2 and TRBJ2-2; 9 nucleotides agree with TRBD2. The V and J ends lost 1 base and 4 bases, in that order; junction bases with no gene match: 4. The CDR3 extends over 16 amino acids. Germline CDR1 and CDR2: SGHTA and FQGNSA. The CDR3 region has the DNA TGTGCCAGCAGCTTAGATAGCGGGAGTGGCACCGGGGAGCTGTTTTTT. Translation: CASSLDSGSGTGELFF.

This clonotype appeared a few times. This chain's CDR3 is CASSSQTSGGETQYF. Written as DNA, the CDR3 is TGTGCCAGCAGCTCGCAGACTAGCGGGGGTGAGACCCAGTACTTC. The genes are TRBV7-9 and TRBJ2-5, with 12 bases fitting TRBD2. The CDR3 loop spans 15 amino acids. Trimming at V came to 4 bases and at J to 5 bases, leaving 5 bases not matched to a gene. Germline values: CDR1 SEHNR, CDR2 FQNEAQ (reference sequence). The full variable domain, its missing parts supplied by reference TRBV7-9 and TRBJ2-5, is DTGVSQNPRHKITKRGQNVTFRCDPISEHNRLYWYRQTLGQGPEFLTYFQNEAQLEKSRLLSDRFSAERPKGSFSTLEIQRTEQGDSAMYLCASSSQTSGGETQYFGPGTRLLVL.